This T cell receptor beta chain was retrieved from a study of cytomegalovirus exposure and HLA in healthy donors. Concerning this clone: What it binds is not known.

Study results and caveats: The sole available immune exposure information was CMV serostatus. Across all donors, roughly uniform sequencing depth was an assumption of the presence/absence analyses.

The CDR3 sequence is 17 residues long. The trim removed 2 bases at V and 6 bases at J, leaving 13 bases unmatched. CDR1 and CDR2 (germline): SGHAT, FQNNGV. The PCR had 60 Vbeta and 13 Jbeta primers. The table came from immunoSEQ multiplex PCR; TCRdb's copy has only in-frame clones and leaves some out. The sample has 120,000 to 150,000 clones, 60% to 85% seen once; the top ten hold approximately 0.9%. This sequence joins TRBV11-2 and TRBJ1-2; 9 positions agree with TRBD1. Sample: PBMCs. This sequence originates from a man aged 18 to 30 in good health and CMV-seronegative. The CDR3 DNA follows: TGTGCCAGCAGCTTAAAGGGCGGAACAGGGGGCTGGGATGGCTACACCTTC. It translates to CASSLKGGTGGWDGYTF.